The TCR beta chain described here comes from a study of control samples from healthy donors and cancer patients. Sequencing used immunoSEQ multiplex PCR; TCRdb keeps in-frame clones, though not all of them. The data contain about 97,000 clones, 92% of them singletons. The germline CDR1 and CDR2 sequences are MNHNY and SVGAGI (reference sequence). The ends were cut back, 7 bases at V and 4 bases at J, with 11 bases in the middle. This CDR3 is built from 13 residues. V gene TRBV6-6 combines with J gene TRBJ2-1, with D unresolved. The sequencing input was blood. The clonotype comes from a woman aged 18-30 years in good health. The CDR3: CASTETDYNEQFF. Here the CDR3 DNA reads TGTGCCAGCACCGAGACTGATTACAATGAGCAGTTCTTC.